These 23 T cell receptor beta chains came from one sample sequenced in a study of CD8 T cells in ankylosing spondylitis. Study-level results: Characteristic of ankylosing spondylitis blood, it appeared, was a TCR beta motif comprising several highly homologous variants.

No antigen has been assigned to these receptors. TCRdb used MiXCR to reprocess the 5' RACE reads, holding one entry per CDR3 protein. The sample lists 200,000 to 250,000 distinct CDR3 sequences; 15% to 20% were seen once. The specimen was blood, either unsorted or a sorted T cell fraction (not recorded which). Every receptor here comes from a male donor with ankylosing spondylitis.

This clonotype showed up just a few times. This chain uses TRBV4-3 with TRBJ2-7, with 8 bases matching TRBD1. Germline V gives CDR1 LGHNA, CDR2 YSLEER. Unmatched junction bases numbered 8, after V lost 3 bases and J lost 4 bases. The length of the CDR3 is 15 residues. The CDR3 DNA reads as TGCGCCAGCAGCCAGGACAGGGCCGGTATTTACGAGCAGTACTTC. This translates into CASSQDRAGIYEQYF.

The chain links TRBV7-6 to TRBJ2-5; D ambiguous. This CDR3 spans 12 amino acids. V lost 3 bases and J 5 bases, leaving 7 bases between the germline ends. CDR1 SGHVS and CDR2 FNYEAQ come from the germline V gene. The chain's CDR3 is CASSFGWETQYF. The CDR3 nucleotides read TGTGCCAGCAGCTTTGGGTGGGAGACCCAGTACTTC.

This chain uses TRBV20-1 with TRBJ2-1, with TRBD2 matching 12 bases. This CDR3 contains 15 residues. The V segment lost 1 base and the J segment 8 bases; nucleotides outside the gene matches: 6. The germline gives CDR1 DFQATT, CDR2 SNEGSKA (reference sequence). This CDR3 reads CSARGLAGGVDEQFF. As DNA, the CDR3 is TGCAGTGCTAGAGGGCTAGCGGGGGGGGTCGATGAGCAGTTCTTC.

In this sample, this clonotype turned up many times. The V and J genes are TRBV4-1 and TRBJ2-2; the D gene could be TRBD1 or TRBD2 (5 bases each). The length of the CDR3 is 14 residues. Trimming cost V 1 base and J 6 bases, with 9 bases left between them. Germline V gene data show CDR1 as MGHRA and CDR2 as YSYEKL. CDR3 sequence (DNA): TGCGCCAGCAGCCAAGTTGGGGGTCCCGGGGAGCTGTTTTTT. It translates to CASSQVGGPGELFF.

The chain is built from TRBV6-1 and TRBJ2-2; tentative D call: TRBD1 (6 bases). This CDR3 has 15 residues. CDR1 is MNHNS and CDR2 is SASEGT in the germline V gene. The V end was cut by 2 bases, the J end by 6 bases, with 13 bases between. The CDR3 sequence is CASSELTGSAGELFF. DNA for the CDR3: TGTGCCAGCAGTGAACTCACAGGGTCGGCCGGGGAGCTGTTTTTT.

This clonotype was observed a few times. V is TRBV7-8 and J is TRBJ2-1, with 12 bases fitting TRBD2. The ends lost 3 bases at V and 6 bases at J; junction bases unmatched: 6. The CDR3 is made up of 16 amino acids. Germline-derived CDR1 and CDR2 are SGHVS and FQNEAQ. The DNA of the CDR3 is TGTGCCAGCAGCTTCCGGACTAGCGGGGTGCGCAATGAGCAGTTCTTC. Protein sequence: CASSFRTSGVRNEQFF.

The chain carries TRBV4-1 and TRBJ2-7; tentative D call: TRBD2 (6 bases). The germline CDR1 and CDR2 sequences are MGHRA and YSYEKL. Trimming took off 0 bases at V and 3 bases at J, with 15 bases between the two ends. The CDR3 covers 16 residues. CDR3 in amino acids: CASSQDSAVGGYEQYF. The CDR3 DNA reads TGCGCCAGCAGCCAAGATTCGGCGGTCGGGGGCTACGAGCAGTACTTC.

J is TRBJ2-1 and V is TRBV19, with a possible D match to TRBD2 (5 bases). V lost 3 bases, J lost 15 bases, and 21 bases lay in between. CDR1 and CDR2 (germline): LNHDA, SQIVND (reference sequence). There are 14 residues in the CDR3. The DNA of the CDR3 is TGTGCCAGTAGTATCGGGGATCTTTGGGGAAGTCCGTTCTTC. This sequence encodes CASSIGDLWGSPFF.

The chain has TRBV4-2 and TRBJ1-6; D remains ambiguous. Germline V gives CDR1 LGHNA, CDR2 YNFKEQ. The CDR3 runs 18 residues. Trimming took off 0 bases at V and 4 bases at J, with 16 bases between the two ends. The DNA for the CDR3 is TGTGCCAGCAGCCAAGATCACCGGGGAGCGTTTTATAATTCACCCCTCCACTTT. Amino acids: CASSQDHRGAFYNSPLHF.

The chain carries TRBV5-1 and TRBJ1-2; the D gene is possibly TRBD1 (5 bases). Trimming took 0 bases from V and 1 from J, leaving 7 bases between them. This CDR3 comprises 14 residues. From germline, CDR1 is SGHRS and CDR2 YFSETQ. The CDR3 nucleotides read TGCGCCAGCAGCTTGGGACAGAATAACTATGGCTACACCTTC. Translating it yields CASSLGQNNYGYTF.

The CDR3 nucleotides are TGTGCCACCAGCAGCCAACCTCGGCAGGGAACGAACACTGAAGCTTTCTTT. Its protein is CATSSQPRQGTNTEAFF. The rearrangement links TRBV15 to TRBJ1-1, with a weak D call TRBD1 (5 bases). Germline-derived CDR1 and CDR2 are LNHNV and YYDKDF (reference sequence). This CDR3 contains 17 residues. V was cut by 3 bases and J by 1 base, with 18 bases left in between.

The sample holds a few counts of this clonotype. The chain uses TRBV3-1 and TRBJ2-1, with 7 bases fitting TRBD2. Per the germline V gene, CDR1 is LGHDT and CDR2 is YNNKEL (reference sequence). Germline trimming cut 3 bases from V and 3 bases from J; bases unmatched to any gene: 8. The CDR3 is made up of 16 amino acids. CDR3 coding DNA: TGTGCCAGCAGCCAGGTGGGGGAGGGTCTCTACAATGAGCAGTTCTTC. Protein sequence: CASSQVGEGLYNEQFF.

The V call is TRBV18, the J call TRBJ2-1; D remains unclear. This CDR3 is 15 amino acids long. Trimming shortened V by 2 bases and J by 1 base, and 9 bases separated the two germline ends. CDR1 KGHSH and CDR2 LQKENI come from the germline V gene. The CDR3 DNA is TGTGCCAGCTCACCAAATCTAGGGTCCTACAATGAGCAGTTCTTC. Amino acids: CASSPNLGSYNEQFF.

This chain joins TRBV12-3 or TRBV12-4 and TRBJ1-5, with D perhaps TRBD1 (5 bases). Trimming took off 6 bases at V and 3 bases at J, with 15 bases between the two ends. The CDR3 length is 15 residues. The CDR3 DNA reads TGTGCCAGCAGCCGGAGTGGGGCTGTCAATCAGCCCCAGCATTTT. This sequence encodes CASSRSGAVNQPQHF.

The CDR3 nucleotides read TGTGCCAGCAGTTTATATCTAGGGACCGCATCCTACGAGCAGTACTTC. This sequence encodes CASSLYLGTASYEQYF. This chain links TRBV28 with TRBJ2-7, with D perhaps TRBD1 or TRBD2 (5 bases each). Germline V gene lookup returns CDR1 MDHEN and CDR2 SYDVKM. Trimming removed 1 base at V and 1 base at J, with 14 bases between. This CDR3 region has 16 residues.

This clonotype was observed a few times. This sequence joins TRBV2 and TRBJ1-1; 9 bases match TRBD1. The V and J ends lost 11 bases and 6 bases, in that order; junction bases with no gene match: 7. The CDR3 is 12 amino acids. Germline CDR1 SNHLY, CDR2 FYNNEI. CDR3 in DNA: TGTGCCGTACAGGGGGCGCACGCTGAAGCTTTCTTT. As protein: CAVQGAHAEAFF.

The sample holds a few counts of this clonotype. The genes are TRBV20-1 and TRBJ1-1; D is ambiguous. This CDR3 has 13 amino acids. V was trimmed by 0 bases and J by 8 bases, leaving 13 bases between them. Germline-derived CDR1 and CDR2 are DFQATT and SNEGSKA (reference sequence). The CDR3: CSARDPAGGEAFF. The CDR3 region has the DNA TGCAGTGCTAGAGATCCCGCAGGAGGGGAAGCTTTCTTT.

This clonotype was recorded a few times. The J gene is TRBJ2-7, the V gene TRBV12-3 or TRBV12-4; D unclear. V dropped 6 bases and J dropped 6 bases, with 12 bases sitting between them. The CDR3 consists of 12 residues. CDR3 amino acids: CASSPILPEQYF. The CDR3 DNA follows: TGTGCCAGCAGCCCGATCCTACCCGAGCAGTACTTC.

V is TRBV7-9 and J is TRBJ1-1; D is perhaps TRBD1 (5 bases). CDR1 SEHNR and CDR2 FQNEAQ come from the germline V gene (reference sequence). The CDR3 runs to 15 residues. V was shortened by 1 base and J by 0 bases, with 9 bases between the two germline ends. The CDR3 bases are TGTGCCAGCAGCTTAGGGAGGGGCATGAACACTGAAGCTTTCTTT. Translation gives CASSLGRGMNTEAFF.

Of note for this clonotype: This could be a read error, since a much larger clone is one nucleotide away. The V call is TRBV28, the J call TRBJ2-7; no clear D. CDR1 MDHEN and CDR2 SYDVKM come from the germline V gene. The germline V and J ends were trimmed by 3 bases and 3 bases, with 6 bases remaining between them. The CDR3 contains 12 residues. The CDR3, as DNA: TGTGCCAGCAGTTTTAACAGCTACGAGCAGTACTTC. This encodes CASSFNSYEQYF.

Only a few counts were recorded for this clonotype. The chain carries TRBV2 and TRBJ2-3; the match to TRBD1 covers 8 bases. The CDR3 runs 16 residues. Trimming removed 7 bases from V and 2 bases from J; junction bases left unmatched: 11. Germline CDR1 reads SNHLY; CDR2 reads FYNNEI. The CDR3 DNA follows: TGTGCCAGCAACCGACCCCTGGACAGGGCCACAGATACGCAGTATTTT. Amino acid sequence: CASNRPLDRATDTQYF.

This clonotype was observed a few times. The CDR3 here is CASSLEGSSNYGYTF. DNA for the CDR3: TGTGCCAGCAGCTTGGAGGGCAGTTCTAACTATGGCTACACCTTC. The chain links TRBV5-4 to TRBJ1-2; D remains ambiguous. The V gene's germline CDR1 is SGHNT and CDR2 YYREEE (reference sequence). The CDR3 consists of 15 residues. V dropped 0 bases and J dropped 0 bases, with 9 bases sitting between them.

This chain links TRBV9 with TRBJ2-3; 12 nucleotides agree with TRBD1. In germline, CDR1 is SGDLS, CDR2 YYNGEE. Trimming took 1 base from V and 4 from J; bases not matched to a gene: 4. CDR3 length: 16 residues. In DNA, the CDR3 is TGTGCCAGCAGCGTATGGGGGACAGGGGGCCCAGATACGCAGTATTTT. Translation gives CASSVWGTGGPDTQYF. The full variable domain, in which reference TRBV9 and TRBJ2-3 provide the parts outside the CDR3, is DSGVTQTPKHLITATGQRVTLRCSPRSGDLSVYWYQQSLDQGLQFLIQYYNGEERAKGNILERFSAQQFPDLHSELNLSSLELGDSALYFCASSVWGTGGPDTQYFGPGTRLTVL.